The 4 T cell receptor beta chains presented below share a single source sample, sequenced in a study of T cells in Graves' hyperthyroidism and ophthalmopathy. TCR beta CDR3 regions were amplified from RNA transcripts. With the HTBI primer set, the TCR CDR3 went through a first round of RT-PCR. TCRdb analysed the multiplex PCR reads with MiXCR anew, one entry per CDR3 protein. The data hold about 380,000 distinct CDR3 sequences, with approximately 17% observed a single time. Material: blood. The receptor set was obtained from a man aged 18 to 35 with Graves' ophthalmopathy.

The genes are TRBV5-1 and TRBJ1-4; D might be TRBD1 (5 bases). Trimming shortened V by 5 bases and J by 8 bases, and 16 bases separated the two germline ends. This CDR3 has 14 residues. Germline V lookup: CDR1 SGHRS, CDR2 YFSETQ. CDR3 protein: CASRTGDLWEKLFF. In DNA, the CDR3 is TGCGCCAGCAGAACCGGGGACCTGTGGGAAAAACTGTTTTTT.

This clonotype was recorded a few times. V gene TRBV27 combines with J gene TRBJ2-5, with 10 bases that match TRBD2. The CDR3 extends over 14 amino acids. Trimming at V came to 6 bases and at J to 4 bases, leaving 5 bases not matched to a gene. The germline V gene encodes CDR1 MNHEY and CDR2 SMNVEV (reference sequence). Here the CDR3 reads CASRSTSGAETQYF. The CDR3, as DNA: TGTGCCAGCAGATCCACTAGCGGGGCAGAGACCCAGTACTTC.

V is TRBV6-1 and J is TRBJ2-5, with D possibly matching TRBD2 (5 bases). This CDR3 contains 13 residues. The germline gives CDR1 MNHNS, CDR2 SASEGT. Trimming shortened V by 6 bases and J by 0 bases, and 8 bases separated the two germline ends. CDR3 amino acids: CASSTGYQETQYF. The CDR3, as DNA: TGTGCCAGCAGCACGGGGTACCAAGAGACCCAGTACTTC.

This clonotype has only a few counts. This chain uses TRBV24-1 with TRBJ1-4, with a weak D call TRBD1 (5 bases). The CDR3 is 15 residues long. The germline V gene encodes CDR1 KGHDR and CDR2 SFDVKD. V was shortened by 3 bases and J by 7 bases, with 14 bases between the two germline ends. As DNA, the CDR3 is TGTGCCACCAGTGATGCGGGGCCCGGCTCTGAAAAACTGTTTTTT. Its protein is CATSDAGPGSEKLFF.